This T cell receptor (beta chain) was recovered during a study of identical twins. This clonotype showed up many times. Its antigen is still unknown. CDR1 MNHEY and CDR2 SVGAGI come from the germline V gene. The CDR3 is made up of 12 amino acids. V shed 6 bases and J shed 9 bases, with 9 bases lying between them. Unique molecular identifiers were present on the cDNA, and a universal primer site came from template switching. MiXCR, run by TCRdb on the 5' RACE reads, gives a single entry per CDR3 protein. The sample has around 570,000 distinct CDR3 sequences, over 8.5% seen once. Whole-study results and caveats: Part of the zero-insertion signal could reflect confounding by invariant MAIT and iNKT cells. The conclusions drew on cross-sectional statistical analysis instead of tracking the same donors. Beta clonotypes that were abundant in cord blood contained fewer insertions, a pattern absent from memory repertoires.

This sample also belongs to another study, concerning yellow fever vaccine responses in identical twins.

The receptor was isolated from a woman aged 18-29 years in good health. The sequenced material came from PBMCs. V gene TRBV6-5 combines with J gene TRBJ1-6; D is ambiguous. CDR3 sequence: CASRGLSSPLHF. CDR3 DNA: TGTGCCAGCAGAGGTCTAAGTTCACCCCTCCACTTT.